This TCR beta chain is from a study of T-cell memory formation after mild COVID-19. Across the study: Clustering of TCRs was largely donor specific.

From the 5' RACE reads, TCRdb called clonotypes with MiXCR, one entry per CDR3 protein. The sample carries 190,000 or so distinct CDR3 sequences, roughly a tenth recorded once. This clonotype was seen many times. Its specificity is unknown. General study findings and limits: Clones which contracted sat mainly in CM and EM if CD4+, and in EMRA if CD8+.

The ends were cut back, 6 bases at V and 7 bases at J, with 12 bases in the middle. The CDR3 is 12 residues long. The TCR comes from a man aged 18 to 29 who had mild COVID-19 (a few samples of this study predate the infection). Cell type and time point are not known. What was sequenced was PBMCs or a T cell subset sorted from them (not recorded which). This rearrangement joins TRBV12-3 or TRBV12-4 to TRBJ1-2; D uncertain. The CDR3 loop reads CASSRESGGYTF. The CDR3 DNA is TGTGCCAGCAGCCGCGAGTCGGGTGGCTACACCTTC.